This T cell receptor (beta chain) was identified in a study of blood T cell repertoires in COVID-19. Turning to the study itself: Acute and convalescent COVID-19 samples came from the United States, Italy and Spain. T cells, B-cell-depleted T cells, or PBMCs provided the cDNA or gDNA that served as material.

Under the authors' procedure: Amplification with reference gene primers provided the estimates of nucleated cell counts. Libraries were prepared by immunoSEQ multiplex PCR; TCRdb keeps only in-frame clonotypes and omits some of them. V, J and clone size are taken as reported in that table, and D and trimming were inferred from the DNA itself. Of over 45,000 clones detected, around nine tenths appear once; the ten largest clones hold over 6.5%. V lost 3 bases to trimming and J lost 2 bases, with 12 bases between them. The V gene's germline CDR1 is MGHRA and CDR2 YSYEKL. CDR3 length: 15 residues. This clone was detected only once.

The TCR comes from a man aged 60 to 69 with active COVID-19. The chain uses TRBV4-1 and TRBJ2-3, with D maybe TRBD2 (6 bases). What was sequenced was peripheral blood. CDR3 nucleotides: TGCGCCAGCAGCCAGGACGGGACTGTCACAGATACGCAGTATTTT. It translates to CASSQDGTVTDTQYF.